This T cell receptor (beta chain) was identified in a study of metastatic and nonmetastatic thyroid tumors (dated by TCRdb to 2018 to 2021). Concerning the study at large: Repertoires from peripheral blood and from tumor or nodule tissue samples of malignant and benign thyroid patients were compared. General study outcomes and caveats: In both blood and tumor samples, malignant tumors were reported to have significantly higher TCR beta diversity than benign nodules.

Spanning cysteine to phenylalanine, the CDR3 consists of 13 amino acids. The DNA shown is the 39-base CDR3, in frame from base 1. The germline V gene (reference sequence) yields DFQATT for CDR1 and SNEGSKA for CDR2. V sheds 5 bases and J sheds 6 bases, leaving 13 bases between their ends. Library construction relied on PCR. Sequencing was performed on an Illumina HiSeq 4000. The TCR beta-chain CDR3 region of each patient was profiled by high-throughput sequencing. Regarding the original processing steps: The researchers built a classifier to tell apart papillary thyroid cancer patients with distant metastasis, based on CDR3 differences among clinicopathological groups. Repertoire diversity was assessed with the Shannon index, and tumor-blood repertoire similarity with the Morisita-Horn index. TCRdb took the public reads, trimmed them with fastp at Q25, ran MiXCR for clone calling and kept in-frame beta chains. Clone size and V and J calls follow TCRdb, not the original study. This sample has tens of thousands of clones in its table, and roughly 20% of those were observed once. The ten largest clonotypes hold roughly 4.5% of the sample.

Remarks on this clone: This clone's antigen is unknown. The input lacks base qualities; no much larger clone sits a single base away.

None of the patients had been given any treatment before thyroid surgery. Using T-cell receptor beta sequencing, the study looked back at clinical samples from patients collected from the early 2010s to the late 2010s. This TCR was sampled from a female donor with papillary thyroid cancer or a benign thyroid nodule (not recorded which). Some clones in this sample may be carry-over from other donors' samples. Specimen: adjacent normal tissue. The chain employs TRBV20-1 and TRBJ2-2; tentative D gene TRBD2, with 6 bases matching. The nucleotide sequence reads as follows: TGCAGTGCTGGGAGGTCTAGCGCCGGGGAGCTGTTTTTT. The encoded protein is CSAGRSSAGELFF.